This T cell receptor beta chain derives from a study of control samples from healthy donors and cancer patients. TCRdb's table, derived via immunoSEQ multiplex PCR, lists solely in-frame clones and lacks some. In the table there are 93,000 or so clones, 85% to 90% of which are singletons. This clone qualifies as medium-sized. Deletions cut 0 bases from V and 0 bases from J, with 18 bases between. This CDR3 has 19 amino acids. Germline assignment: CDR1 LGHNT and CDR2 FRNRAP. The V gene is TRBV12-5, the J gene TRBJ1-5; D uncertain. Material: PBMCs. The clonotype comes from a man between 60 and 75 years old with lung cancer. The CDR3 nucleotides read TGTGCTAGTGGTTTGGTACCGGATGGCACCCCCTATAGCAATCAGCCCCAGCATTTT. It is translated as CASGLVPDGTPYSNQPQHF.